These T cell receptor beta chains were read from a single sample in a study of cytomegalovirus exposure and HLA in healthy donors. Measured with immunoSEQ multiplex PCR; TCRdb has only the in-frame clones, and not every one. This sample yields roughly 200,000 clones, of which approximately 78% are seen a single time; 1.5% to 2% belongs to the top ten. Material: PBMCs. These receptor sequences come from a woman under 30 in good health and CMV-seronegative. Each CDR3 is given with its conserved first and last residue. The D gene is left open where the match is weak. Part of the rows lack a size; the others show once, few, many or a class for expanded clones.

J gene,D gene,clone size,V gene,CDR3 protein,CDR3 DNA
TRBJ2-1,TRBD1,NA,TRBV29-1,CSAAYRGPGDEQFF,TGCAGCGCCGCTTACAGGGGGCCGGGGGATGAGCAGTTCTTC
TRBJ1-1,TRBD1,NA,TRBV28,CASRSRGLEAFF,TGTGCCAGCAGGAGCAGGGGGCTCGAAGCTTTCTTT
TRBJ1-4,TRBD1,NA,TRBV9,CASSEGQAQAEKLFF,TGTGCCAGCAGCGAGGGACAGGCTCAAGCTGAAAAACTGTTTTTT
TRBJ1-2,NA,NA,TRBV11-2,CASSLQGDYGYTF,TGTGCCAGCAGCTTACAGGGTGACTATGGCTACACCTTC
TRBJ1-2,TRBD1,NA,TRBV27,CASSLRTGTLPGYTF,TGTGCCAGCAGTTTGAGGACAGGGACCCTCCCCGGCTACACCTTC
TRBJ2-2,NA,NA,TRBV10-1,CASSKIRDTGELFF,TGCGCCAGCAGTAAAATCCGGGACACCGGGGAGCTGTTTTTT
TRBJ2-1,NA,NA,TRBV11-2,CASSLLSGSSYNEQFF,TGTGCCAGCAGCTTACTCTCCGGGAGCTCCTACAATGAGCAGTTCTTC
TRBJ2-7,TRBD2,NA,TRBV30,CAWVPSGNSYEQYF,TGTGCCTGGGTCCCTAGCGGAAATTCCTACGAGCAGTACTTC
TRBJ2-1,NA,NA,TRBV10-3,CAIGVGSGLFFDEQFF,TGTGCCATCGGAGTGGGATCGGGACTCTTCTTCGATGAGCAGTTCTTC
TRBJ2-7,NA,NA,TRBV5-1,CASSSGRGGAYEQYF,TGCGCCAGCAGCTCCGGCCGAGGCGGGGCCTACGAGCAGTACTTC
TRBJ1-2,NA,NA,TRBV30,CAWSVRGGSYGYTF,TGTGCCTGGAGTGTACGTGGGGGGTCGTATGGCTACACCTTC
TRBJ2-2,TRBD1,NA,TRBV30,CAWSVGQGTGELFF,TGTGCCTGGAGTGTGGGACAGGGTACCGGGGAGCTGTTTTTT
TRBJ2-1,TRBD2,NA,TRBV7-2,CASSLDRLANEQFF,TGTGCCAGCAGCTTAGATAGACTAGCGAATGAGCAGTTCTTC
TRBJ2-2,TRBD2,NA,TRBV5-4,CASSFPGLDTGELFF,TGTGCCAGCAGCTTTCCGGGACTAGACACTGGGGAGCTGTTTTTT
TRBJ1-5,TRBD1,NA,TRBV7-4,CASSSRQGSNQPQHF,TGTGCCAGCAGCTCCCGACAGGGTAGCAATCAGCCCCAGCATTTT
TRBJ1-6,NA,NA,TRBV5-6,CASSSLDSNNSPLHF,TGTGCCAGCAGCTCCCTGGACAGCAATAATTCACCCCTCCACTTT
TRBJ1-5,TRBD1,NA,TRBV7-2,CASSTDRGNQPQHF,TGTGCCAGCAGCACCGACAGGGGCAATCAGCCCCAGCATTTT
TRBJ1-1,TRBD1,few,TRBV6-5,CASSLTGELSEAFF,TGTGCCAGCAGCCTGACAGGGGAGCTCTCTGAAGCTTTCTTT
TRBJ2-1,NA,once,TRBV10-3,CAISESNNPAREQFF,TGTGCCATCAGTGAGTCGAATAATCCAGCGAGGGAGCAGTTCTTC
TRBJ2-7,NA,NA,TRBV6-6,CATRLPAEPSYEQYF,TGTGCCACCCGTTTACCTGCGGAGCCCTCCTACGAGCAGTACTTC
TRBJ2-1,TRBD2,once,TRBV4-3,CASGLAGGSSSYNEQFF,TGCGCCTCCGGACTAGCGGGAGGGTCTAGCTCCTACAATGAGCAGTTCTTC
TRBJ1-1,TRBD1,NA,TRBV5-1,CASSRQGHNTEAFF,TGCGCCAGCAGCAGACAGGGCCATAACACTGAAGCTTTCTTT
TRBJ2-2,NA,NA,TRBV30,CAWSVRSFDGELFF,TGTGCCTGGAGTGTACGCAGTTTCGACGGGGAGCTGTTTTTT
TRBJ2-1,NA,NA,TRBV5-6,CASSLASSYNEQFF,TGTGCCAGCAGCTTGGCGTCTTCCTACAATGAGCAGTTCTTC
TRBJ2-3,TRBD2,NA,TRBV2,CASSEVAGVRDTQYF,TGTGCCAGCAGTGAGGTAGCGGGAGTGCGAGATACGCAGTATTTT
TRBJ1-2,TRBD1,NA,TRBV4-3,CASSPFLHDRGQNYGYTF,TGCGCCAGCAGCCCCTTCTTACACGACAGGGGGCAGAACTATGGCTACACCTTC
TRBJ2-7,NA,NA,TRBV25-1,CASSDRRNNYEQYF,TGTGCCAGCAGTGATAGGCGGAACAACTACGAGCAGTACTTC
TRBJ1-1,TRBD1,NA,TRBV7-2,CASSLSQQGDTEAFF,TGTGCCAGCAGCTTGTCCCAACAGGGGGACACTGAAGCTTTCTTT
TRBJ2-5,NA,NA,TRBV25-1,CASSAGPETQYF,TGTGCCAGCAGTGCAGGGCCCGAGACCCAGTACTTC
TRBJ2-3,TRBD2,NA,TRBV7-9,CASSRGGTNTDTQYF,TGTGCCAGCAGCCGGGGGGGCACGAACACAGATACGCAGTATTTT
TRBJ1-1,NA,NA,TRBV27,CASSLLGGDEAFF,TGTGCCAGCAGTTTATTGGGAGGGGACGAAGCTTTCTTT
TRBJ2-1,TRBD2,few,TRBV4-3,CASSQGRLAGVEQFF,TGCGCCAGCAGCCAGGGAAGACTAGCGGGAGTCGAGCAGTTCTTC
TRBJ2-7,NA,NA,TRBV27,CASSLNRGLGGEQYF,TGTGCCAGCAGTTTGAACCGGGGGTTAGGGGGCGAGCAGTACTTC
TRBJ2-3,NA,NA,TRBV6-5,CASSYRGRTDTQYF,TGTGCCAGCAGTTACCGTGGGCGAACAGATACGCAGTATTTT
TRBJ2-1,NA,NA,TRBV4-2,CASRHNRRSSYNEQFF,TGTGCCAGCAGACATAACAGGCGTAGCTCCTACAATGAGCAGTTCTTC
TRBJ2-7,TRBD1,few,TRBV6-1,CASRGTGDEQYF,TGTGCCAGCAGGGGAACAGGGGACGAGCAGTACTTC
TRBJ2-5,TRBD1,few,TRBV11-3,CASSFLFGSRGRGETQYF,TGTGCCAGCAGCTTTCTTTTTGGAAGCAGGGGGCGCGGGGAGACCCAGTACTTC
TRBJ1-1,NA,few,TRBV7-9,CASSFEDTEAFF,TGTGCCAGCAGCTTCGAGGACACTGAAGCTTTCTTT
TRBJ2-1,TRBD2,NA,TRBV4-3,CASSQDRVLAGVEEQFF,TGCGCCAGCAGCCAAGATCGGGTCCTAGCGGGAGTCGAAGAGCAGTTCTTC
TRBJ2-5,NA,NA,TRBV6-1,CASSVGRYQETQYF,TGTGCCAGCAGTGTTGGCAGGTACCAAGAGACCCAGTACTTC
TRBJ2-1,TRBD1,few,TRBV18,CASSTGGAPSSYNEQFF,TGTGCCAGCTCTACAGGGGGCGCCCCCAGTTCCTACAATGAGCAGTTCTTC
TRBJ2-2,TRBD1,few,TRBV4-3,CASSHTPRTGGRSGELFF,TGCGCCAGCAGCCACACTCCTCGGACAGGGGGCCGGTCCGGGGAGCTGTTTTTT
TRBJ2-6,TRBD1,NA,TRBV28,CASSVTGLFKSGANVLTF,TGTGCCAGCAGTGTGACAGGGTTGTTTAAATCTGGGGCCAACGTCCTGACTTTC
TRBJ2-1,NA,NA,TRBV23-1,CASSHHGSRVEQFF,TGCGCCAGCAGTCACCACGGGAGTCGGGTTGAGCAGTTCTTC
TRBJ2-1,TRBD2,NA,TRBV27,CASSYSGRGYNEQFF,TGTGCCAGCAGCTATAGCGGGAGGGGGTACAATGAGCAGTTCTTC
TRBJ2-5,NA,NA,TRBV7-6,CASSLMRENQETQYF,TGTGCCAGCAGCTTAATGAGGGAAAACCAAGAGACCCAGTACTTC
TRBJ2-7,TRBD2,NA,TRBV28,CASCSGRKFHEQYF,TGTGCCAGCTGTAGCGGGAGGAAGTTCCACGAGCAGTACTTC
TRBJ2-6,NA,once,TRBV19,CASRGRALSGANVLTF,TGTGCCAGTAGGGGCAGGGCCTTGAGTGGGGCCAACGTCCTGACTTTC
TRBJ2-1,NA,NA,TRBV19,CASSQRVAYNEQFF,TGTGCCAGTAGTCAGAGGGTCGCCTACAATGAGCAGTTCTTC
TRBJ1-4,NA,NA,TRBV11-3,CASSFRRAATNEKLFF,TGTGCCAGCAGCTTCCGGCGGGCCGCGACTAATGAAAAACTGTTTTTT
TRBJ2-2,NA,NA,TRBV21-1,CASSKRLNRGRGLGGELFF,TGTGCCAGCAGCAAACGCCTAAACAGGGGGCGAGGGCTCGGCGGGGAGCTGTTTTTT
TRBJ2-5,TRBD2,NA,TRBV4-3,CASSQDRLAGGETQYF,TGCGCCAGCAGCCAAGATCGACTAGCGGGAGGGGAGACCCAGTACTTC
TRBJ2-1,NA,NA,TRBV13,CASSSARASSYNEQFF,TGTGCCAGCAGCTCCGCCAGGGCGAGCTCCTACAATGAGCAGTTCTTC
TRBJ2-1,TRBD2,NA,TRBV28,CASSTRSGSRNEQFF,TGTGCCAGCAGCACACGGAGCGGGAGTCGAAATGAGCAGTTCTTC